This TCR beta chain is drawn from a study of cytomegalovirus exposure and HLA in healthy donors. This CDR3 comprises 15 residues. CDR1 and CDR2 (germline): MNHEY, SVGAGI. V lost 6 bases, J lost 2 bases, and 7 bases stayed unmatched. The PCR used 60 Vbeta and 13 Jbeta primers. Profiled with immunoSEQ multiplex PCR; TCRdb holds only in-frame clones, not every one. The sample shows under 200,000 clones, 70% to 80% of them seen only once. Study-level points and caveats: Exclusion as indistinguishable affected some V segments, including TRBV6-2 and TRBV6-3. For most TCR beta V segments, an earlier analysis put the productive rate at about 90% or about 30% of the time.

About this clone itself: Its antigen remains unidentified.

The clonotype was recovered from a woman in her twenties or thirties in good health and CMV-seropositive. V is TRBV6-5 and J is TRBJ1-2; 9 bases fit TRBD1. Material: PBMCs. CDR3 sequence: CASRLQGATNYGYTF. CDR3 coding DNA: TGTGCCAGCAGGCTACAGGGGGCCACCAACTATGGCTACACCTTC.